This record looks at one T cell receptor (beta chain) sequence and its context. Its matching antigen is unknown. The data belong to a study of cytomegalovirus exposure and HLA in healthy donors. Study information: Earlier sequencing of 150 million to 200 million T cells yielded under 120 million unique TCR beta sequences.

The study, taken as a whole, reports: Earlier analysis looked at TCR beta V segments, and most were productive about 87% or about 30% of the time.

The CDR3 spans 15 residues. V dropped 5 bases and J dropped 3; count of bases not matched to a gene: 2. CDR1 and CDR2 (germline): SNHLY, FYNNEI. Healthy bone marrow donors formed the donor group. Amplification used 60 Vbeta primers and 13 Jbeta primers. Using immunoSEQ multiplex PCR, the repertoire was profiled, and TCRdb retains in-frame clones only, with some absent. In the table there are some 200,000 clones, 75% to 80% of which are singletons. The TCR was taken from a man younger than 35 in good health and CMV-seronegative. Sequencing was done on a sample of PBMCs. The gene calls are TRBV2 and TRBJ2-2; TRBD1 matches at 11 bases. The CDR3 loop is CASSRDRGYTGELFF. The CDR3 coding sequence is TGTGCCAGCAGTCGGGACAGGGGGTACACCGGGGAGCTGTTTTTT. Full variable domain (outside the CDR3, taken from reference TRBV2 and TRBJ2-2): EPEVTQTPSHQVTQMGQEVILRCVPISNHLYFYWYRQILGQKVEFLVSFYNNEISEKSEIFDDQFSVERPDGSNFTLKIRSTKLEDSAMYFCASSRDRGYTGELFFGEGSRLTVL.